This T cell receptor (beta chain) was sequenced during a study of cytomegalovirus exposure and HLA in healthy donors. Germline-derived CDR1 and CDR2 are SGHRS and YFSETQ. The CDR3 spans 15 residues. V shed 0 bases, J shed 4 bases, and the junction held 3 bases outside the gene matches. With regard to this clone: Its specificity is unknown.

Study findings and constraints: The study flagged approximately 180 TCR beta chains as cytomegalovirus-associated. Accurate HLA-A and HLA-B prediction from TCR beta sequences was reported for most subjects.

It was with 60 Vbeta and 13 Jbeta primers that the PCR ran. Clones were sequenced by immunoSEQ multiplex PCR, and TCRdb holds only the in-frame ones, with some missing. The sample has about 200,000 clones, 70% to 80% seen once. The receptor's source is a woman aged 45-65 years in good health and CMV-seronegative. Source material: PBMCs. This chain connects TRBV5-1 to TRBJ2-2, with TRBD2 identical over 7 bases. The CDR3 protein is CASSLGLAGTGELFF. The DNA for the CDR3 is TGCGCCAGCAGCTTGGGACTAGCAGGCACCGGGGAGCTGTTTTTT.